These T cell receptor beta chains were read from a single sample in a study of cytomegalovirus exposure and HLA in healthy donors. Sequencing was performed with immunoSEQ multiplex PCR; in TCRdb, only in-frame clones are kept and a portion is missing. Here the sample spans 110,000 or so clones, over 75% being singletons. Sequencing used PBMCs. These receptors originate from a man aged 40-49 years in good health and CMV-seronegative. Both conserved end residues are part of each CDR3. The D gene is left open where the match is weak. Clone size is given for some rows only: seen once, a few or many times, or a class if the clone is expanded.

NA	TRBD2	TRBV27	TRBJ2-7	CASQAGGAYEQYF	TGTGCCAGCCAAGCGGGGGGAGCCTACGAGCAGTACTTC
few	TRBD1	TRBV5-1	TRBJ2-1	CASSLNRGYNEQFF	TGCGCCAGCAGCTTGAACAGGGGGTACAATGAGCAGTTCTTC
NA	TRBD1	TRBV7-2	TRBJ2-5	CASSPYRGRGETQYF	TGTGCCAGCAGTCCATACAGGGGGCGCGGGGAGACCCAGTACTTC
once	TRBD2	TRBV6-5	TRBJ2-7	CASSAPGGVQYF	TGTGCCAGCAGTGCCCCGGGGGGTGTGCAGTACTTC
NA	NA	TRBV30	TRBJ1-1	CAWSFYIHVGGGPDMNTEAFF	TGTGCCTGGAGTTTTTATATTCACGTTGGGGGAGGCCCCGATATGAACACTGAAGCTTTCTTT
NA	NA	TRBV30	TRBJ2-7	CAWNGGSYEQYF	TGTGCCTGGAACGGGGGTTCCTACGAGCAGTACTTC
NA	NA	TRBV10-3	TRBJ2-1	CATRRAGNVNEQFF	TGTGCCACCCGCCGGGCGGGGAATGTCAATGAGCAGTTCTTC
once	TRBD1	TRBV30	TRBJ1-4	CAFADRVGGNEKLFF	TGTGCCTTCGCAGACAGGGTCGGTGGTAATGAAAAACTGTTTTTT
NA	NA	TRBV7-9	TRBJ2-7	CASSFYGDYEQYF	TGTGCCAGCAGCTTTTACGGGGACTACGAGCAGTACTTC
NA	NA	TRBV6-5	TRBJ2-4	CASRRDRVDIQYF	TGTGCCAGCAGGCGGGACAGAGTGGACATTCAGTACTTC
once	NA	TRBV6-4	TRBJ1-1	CASSMTDNTEAFF	TGTGCCAGCAGTATGACAGACAACACTGAAGCTTTCTTT
once	NA	TRBV4-3	TRBJ2-6	CASSQVAPGGGRIRANGLTF	TGCGCCAGCAGCCAAGTTGCCCCAGGGGGCGGGAGAATTCGGGCCAACGGCCTGACTTTC
NA	NA	TRBV9	TRBJ1-1	CASSVRAQGGAFF	TGTGCCAGCAGCGTACGAGCCCAGGGTGGTGCTTTCTTT
NA	NA	TRBV18	TRBJ2-2	CASSPRRGNTGELFF	TGTGCCAGCTCACCACGACGGGGGAACACCGGGGAGCTGTTTTTT
NA	TRBD1	TRBV14	TRBJ2-7	CASRSTGGPYEQYF	TGTGCCAGCAGGTCGACAGGGGGCCCCTACGAGCAGTACTTC
few	NA	TRBV28	TRBJ2-3	CASSQGSRTDTQYF	TGTGCCAGCAGCCAGGGGTCGAGGACAGATACGCAGTATTTT
NA	NA	TRBV29-1	TRBJ2-3	CSLGGGAGYKDTQYF	TGCAGCCTTGGTGGGGGGGCTGGTTACAAAGATACGCAGTATTTT
NA	TRBD1	TRBV6-6	TRBJ2-7	CASSHPGQGKYEQYF	TGTGCCAGCAGTCATCCGGGACAGGGGAAATACGAGCAGTACTTC
NA	NA	TRBV4-3	TRBJ1-1	CASSQAQRIGRGNTEAFF	TGCGCCAGCAGCCAAGCCCAGCGTATCGGAAGGGGGAACACTGAAGCTTTCTTT
NA	TRBD1	TRBV5-1	TRBJ1-1	CASSRDSYEAFF	TGCGCCAGCAGCAGGGACAGCTATGAAGCTTTCTTT
NA	NA	TRBV5-4	TRBJ1-6	CASSWGLPGAELSPLHF	TGTGCCAGCAGCTGGGGGTTGCCGGGAGCAGAACTGTCACCCCTCCACTTT
few	TRBD2	TRBV27	TRBJ2-1	CASSTSTSGRAKYREQFF	TGTGCCAGCAGTACCTCCACTAGCGGGAGGGCCAAGTACCGCGAGCAGTTCTTC
NA	NA	TRBV30	TRBJ1-5	CAWSVRGGGNQPQHF	TGTGCCTGGAGTGTACGGGGGGGAGGCAATCAGCCCCAGCATTTT
once	NA	TRBV28	TRBJ1-3	CASSLQGTGNTIYF	TGTGCCAGCAGTTTACAGGGGACTGGAAACACCATATATTTT
few	NA	TRBV12-5	TRBJ2-5	CASGEDFPETQYF	TGTGCTAGTGGTGAAGACTTCCCGGAGACCCAGTACTTC
NA	NA	TRBV28	TRBJ2-6	CASSLGRAGANGLTF	TGTGCCAGCAGTTTAGGCAGGGCTGGGGCCAACGGCCTGACTTTC
once	TRBD1	TRBV30	TRBJ1-1	CAWSVRTGGGNTEAFF	TGTGCCTGGAGTGTAAGGACAGGGGGCGGGAACACTGAAGCTTTCTTT
NA	NA	TRBV9	TRBJ2-7	CASSVDPRGPSGEQYF	TGTGCCAGCAGCGTAGACCCCAGGGGCCCCTCGGGGGAGCAGTACTTC
NA	NA	TRBV7-9	TRBJ2-3	CASSLSLAGTDTQYF	TGTGCCAGCAGCTTAAGTTTGGCGGGCACAGATACGCAGTATTTT
NA	NA	TRBV2	TRBJ1-6	CASMGPPNNSPLHF	TGTGCCAGCATGGGGCCCCCCAATAATTCACCCCTCCACTTT
NA	NA	TRBV7-2	TRBJ2-7	CASSLVASSYEQYF	TGTGCCAGCAGCTTAGTGGCATCCTCCTACGAGCAGTACTTC
NA	NA	TRBV30	TRBJ2-3	CAWSALGVGDTQYF	TGTGCCTGGAGTGCTTTAGGGGTCGGAGATACGCAGTATTTT
NA	TRBD2	TRBV7-7	TRBJ2-1	CASSDGGTRYNEQFF	TGTGCTAGCAGCGACGGTGGGACTAGATACAATGAGCAGTTCTTC
NA	NA	TRBV2	TRBJ2-3	CASFITAGHSTDTQYF	TGTGCCAGCTTTATAACAGCAGGCCATAGCACAGATACGCAGTATTTT
NA	NA	TRBV6-5	TRBJ2-7	CASLSWPGKYF	TGTGCCAGCCTATCCTGGCCAGGGAAGTACTTC
NA	NA	TRBV19	TRBJ2-7	CASSTGQTYEQYF	TGTGCCAGTAGTACCGGACAGACCTACGAGCAGTACTTC
once	TRBD1	TRBV28	TRBJ2-1	CASKTGSSYNEQFF	TGTGCCAGTAAGACAGGGAGCTCCTACAATGAGCAGTTCTTC
NA	NA	TRBV30	TRBJ1-5	CAWSGEISNQPQHF	TGTGCCTGGAGTGGAGAGATAAGCAATCAGCCCCAGCATTTT
NA	NA	TRBV27	TRBJ2-6	CASTGKGPSFSGANGLTF	TGTGCCAGCACAGGAAAAGGTCCCTCCTTTTCTGGGGCCAACGGCCTGACTTTC
NA	NA	TRBV12-5	TRBJ1-1	CASALQVVNTEAFF	TGTGCTAGTGCCCTACAGGTCGTGAACACTGAAGCTTTCTTT
few	TRBD1	TRBV9	TRBJ1-1	CASSPRDSPWGMNTEAFF	TGTGCCAGCAGCCCCCGGGACAGCCCCTGGGGAATGAACACTGAAGCTTTCTTT
NA	NA	TRBV9	TRBJ1-1	CASSAKARNTEAFF	TGTGCCAGCAGCGCAAAAGCCCGGAACACTGAAGCTTTCTTT
NA	TRBD1	TRBV28	TRBJ1-3	CASREGASGNTIYF	TGTGCCAGCAGGGAGGGGGCATCTGGAAACACCATATATTTT
NA	TRBD2	TRBV11-1	TRBJ2-1	CASSLGTSGGGNEQFF	TGTGCCAGCAGCTTAGGGACTAGCGGAGGGGGGAATGAGCAGTTCTTC
once	TRBD2	TRBV4-1	TRBJ2-7	CASSQKTSAAATYEQYF	TGCGCCAGCAGCCAAAAGACTAGCGCCGCAGCAACCTACGAGCAGTACTTC
NA	TRBD1	TRBV28	TRBJ1-1	CASSRGDRDAAEAFF	TGTGCCAGCAGTCGGGGGGACAGGGACGCAGCAGAAGCTTTCTTT
NA	TRBD2	TRBV28	TRBJ2-1	CASSLSNPGGNEQFF	TGTGCCAGCAGTTTATCCAACCCGGGAGGCAATGAGCAGTTCTTC
few	TRBD2	TRBV4-3	TRBJ2-1	CASSPYLSGAYNEQFF	TGCGCCAGCAGCCCGTACCTTAGCGGGGCCTACAATGAGCAGTTCTTC
NA	TRBD2	TRBV27	TRBJ2-7	CASHTGTSDYEQYF	TGTGCCAGCCACACCGGGACTAGCGACTACGAGCAGTACTTC
NA	NA	TRBV28	TRBJ2-1	CASSPRRAGSDGQYEQFF	TGTGCCAGCAGTCCCCGTAGGGCGGGATCCGACGGTCAATATGAGCAGTTCTTC